This T cell receptor (beta chain) was documented in a study of cytomegalovirus exposure and HLA in healthy donors. Findings and limits, study-wide: Prior analysis indicated that the majority of TCR beta V segments exhibited productivity approximately 90% or approximately 30% of the time. In vitro checks showed that a few CMV-associated chains really do target CMV antigens.

On this clone: Antigen specificity is unknown.

Germline V CDR1 and CDR2: SGHTA, FQGNSA. The CDR3 covers 16 residues. Deletions cut 2 bases from V and 0 bases from J, with 14 bases between. Use of 60 Vbeta and 13 Jbeta primers characterized the PCR. Sequencing was performed with immunoSEQ multiplex PCR; in TCRdb, only in-frame clones are kept and a portion is missing. The sample records 150,000 to 200,000 clones, approximately 78% being singletons. Sequencing used PBMCs. The TCR sequence derives from a woman younger than 35 in good health and CMV-seronegative. The V gene is TRBV7-2, the J gene TRBJ2-7; tentatively, D is TRBD2 (6 bases). CDR3: CASSLLPGETSYEQYF. The DNA of the CDR3 is TGTGCCAGCAGCTTATTACCGGGAGAGACCTCCTACGAGCAGTACTTC.